Each of the 27 T cell receptor beta chains below was sequenced from the same sample in a study of blood T cell repertoires in COVID-19. Data came from immunoSEQ multiplex PCR; TCRdb stores just in-frame clones and leaves some out. The sample lists more than 200,000 clones, around 89% occurring once. Sequences were obtained from PBMCs or T cells enriched from blood (not recorded which). These receptors came from a woman under 40 who had recovered from COVID-19.

The gene calls are TRBV30 and TRBJ2-3; D is undetermined. The V end was cut by 1 base, the J end by 7 bases, with 9 bases between. The CDR3 spans 12 residues. The germline V gene has CDR1 GTSNPN and CDR2 SVGIG (reference sequence). CDR3 in amino acids: CAWSGSINTQYF. As DNA, the CDR3 is TGTGCCTGGAGTGGTAGCATTAATACGCAGTATTTT.

V and J are TRBV30 and TRBJ1-3; 9 bases are shared with TRBD1. The CDR3 has 18 residues. V dropped 1 base and J dropped 0; count of bases not matched to a gene: 10. Per the germline V gene, CDR1 is GTSNPN and CDR2 is SVGIG (reference sequence). CDR3 sequence reads: CAWSDIGMGQGSGNTIYF. The CDR3 DNA sequence: TGTGCCTGGAGTGATATCGGGATGGGACAGGGCTCTGGAAACACCATATATTTT.

The rearrangement links TRBV13 to TRBJ2-7; D possibly corresponds to TRBD1 (6 bases). Trimming stripped 5 bases from V and 2 bases from J, with 19 bases between. CDR1 PRHDT and CDR2 FYEKMQ come from the germline V gene (reference sequence). This CDR3 has 16 amino acids. The CDR3 DNA sequence: TGTGCCAGCAGCCCGAGGCCCCAGACAGGAACCTACGAGCAGTACTTC. It is translated as CASSPRPQTGTYEQYF.

DNA for the CDR3: TGTGCCAGCAGCTTGGCGGTAGCGTCCTTCTACAATGAGCAGTTCTTC. It translates to CASSLAVASFYNEQFF. The chain recombines TRBV5-6 with TRBJ2-1; the D gene is possibly TRBD2 (5 bases). Germline CDR1 SGHDT, CDR2 YYEEEE. There are 16 residues in the CDR3. Deletions cut 0 bases from V and 3 bases from J, with 13 bases between.

The rearrangement uses TRBV6-5 and TRBJ2-2; tentative D call: TRBD1 (5 bases). CDR1 is MNHEY and CDR2 is SVGAGI in the germline V gene. The CDR3 has 14 amino acids. V lost 5 bases and J lost 5, with 12 bases in between. CDR3 amino acids: CASSPQRGTGELFF. The CDR3 bases are TGTGCCAGCAGTCCCCAAAGGGGTACCGGGGAGCTGTTTTTT.

The V call is TRBV3-1 (or the pseudogene TRBV3-2), the J call TRBJ2-5, with 8 bases lining up with TRBD1. CDR3 length equals 15 residues. V was pared by 5 bases and J by 5 bases, with 10 bases of the junction left unmatched. Germline CDR1 and CDR2: LGHDT and YNNKEL (reference sequence). CDR3 coding DNA: TGTGCCAGCAGCGCAGGGACAGGACCCCCGGAGACCCAGTACTTC. Amino acid sequence: CASSAGTGPPETQYF.

This chain connects TRBV28 to TRBJ2-7; D is possibly TRBD1 (5 bases). The CDR3 has 17 amino acids. The germline CDR1 and CDR2 sequences are MDHEN and SYDVKM. V was pared by 5 bases and J by 3 bases, with 23 bases between. CDR3 DNA sequence: TGTGCCAGCAGTACAAGTTTTCGACACAGGACAAACTACGAGCAGTACTTC. This encodes CASSTSFRHRTNYEQYF.

The J gene is TRBJ2-1, the V gene TRBV4-2, with D possibly TRBD2 on 5 matching bases. CDR1 is LGHNA and CDR2 is YNFKEQ in the germline V gene. Trimming pared 1 base from V and 6 bases from J, leaving 10 bases between. The CDR3 consists of 14 residues. CDR3 sequence reads: CASSQALASNEQFF. The CDR3 coding sequence is TGTGCCAGCAGCCAAGCGCTAGCAAGCAATGAGCAGTTCTTC.

This rearrangement joins TRBV5-1 to TRBJ1-1, with 11 bases matching TRBD1. Germline loops: CDR1 SGHRS, CDR2 YFSETQ. The CDR3 contains 15 residues. Trimming took 2 bases from V and 4 from J; bases not matched to a gene: 4. For the CDR3, the DNA is TGCGCCAGCAGCTTAACCGGGACAGGGGGCACTGAAGCTTTCTTT. It specifies CASSLTGTGGTEAFF.

CDR3 DNA sequence: TGCGCCAGCAGCCAAGACTTAGCGTATCCCATCGAGCAGTACTTC. Its translation: CASSQDLAYPIEQYF. The chain carries TRBV4-1 and TRBJ2-7; D is perhaps TRBD2 (5 bases). Germline CDR1 and CDR2: MGHRA and YSYEKL. V was cut by 0 bases and J by 6 bases, with 15 bases left in between. The CDR3 length is 15 residues.

The chain carries TRBV7-9 and TRBJ1-1; TRBD1 is a possible D gene (5 bases). V lost 1 base to trimming and J lost 2 bases, with 11 bases between them. Per the germline V gene, CDR1 is SEHNR and CDR2 is FQNEAQ (reference sequence). The CDR3 has 15 amino acids. The CDR3 bases are TGTGCCAGCAGCTTAGATCCGGGGGGAAACACTGAAGCTTTCTTT. Protein product: CASSLDPGGNTEAFF.

The V call is TRBV29-1, the J call TRBJ2-3; D might be TRBD2 (5 bases). V dropped 5 bases and J dropped 2 bases, with 11 bases sitting between them. From germline, CDR1 is SQVTM and CDR2 ANQGSEA. This CDR3 spans 13 amino acids. CDR3 region: CSVIGLHTDTQYF. The CDR3 region has the DNA TGCAGCGTTATTGGACTCCACACAGATACGCAGTATTTT.

V is TRBV4-3 and J is TRBJ2-2; 10 bases map to TRBD2. The V gene's germline CDR1 is LGHNA and CDR2 YSLEER. This CDR3 contains 18 residues. Trimming at V came to 1 base and at J to 5 bases, leaving 10 bases not matched to a gene. Here the CDR3 DNA reads TGCGCCAGCAGCCAAGTAGCTGGGAGCGGGAGGGGTACCGGGGAGCTGTTTTTT. Protein: CASSQVAGSGRGTGELFF.

V and J are TRBV6-5 and TRBJ1-1; TRBD1 matches 7 bases. Germline values: CDR1 MNHEY, CDR2 SVGAGI. CDR3 length: 13 residues. Trimming at V came to 8 bases and at J to 5 bases, leaving 8 bases not matched to a gene. CDR3 protein: CASSRGGRTEAFF. DNA of the CDR3: TGTGCCAGCTCACGAGGGGGCAGGACTGAAGCTTTCTTT.

V gene TRBV29-1 combines with J gene TRBJ1-1; a weak D match, TRBD1 (5 bases). The CDR3 has 14 residues. Germline V CDR1 and CDR2: SQVTM, ANQGSEA. Between the trimmed V and J ends, which lost 6 bases and 1 base, there was a span of 15 bases. CDR3 loop: CSVGGEIRNTEAFF. The CDR3 DNA sequence: TGCAGCGTGGGAGGGGAGATTAGGAACACTGAAGCTTTCTTT.

This clone turned up a few times. This sequence joins TRBV2 and TRBJ1-6; D gene unclear. CDR3 length: 15 residues. Germline assignment: CDR1 SNHLY and CDR2 FYNNEI. The V and J ends lost 7 bases and 6 bases respectively, with 16 bases between them. The CDR3 protein is CASTMTTRANSPLHF. CDR3 in DNA: TGTGCCAGCACCATGACCACGAGGGCTAATTCACCCCTCCACTTT.

The V and J genes are TRBV27 and TRBJ1-5; D is perhaps TRBD1 (5 bases). In germline, CDR1 is MNHEY, CDR2 SMNVEV (reference sequence). The CDR3 consists of 16 residues. Trimming removed 1 base from V and 2 bases from J, with 12 bases in between. This CDR3 is CASSLWGTGGNQPQHF. In DNA form, the CDR3 reads TGTGCCAGCAGTTTATGGGGCACAGGTGGCAATCAGCCCCAGCATTTT.

This rearrangement joins TRBV30 to TRBJ2-7; 9 bases line up with TRBD1. Germline V gene data show CDR1 as GTSNPN and CDR2 as SVGIG (reference sequence). The CDR3 has 14 amino acids. After removal of 3 bases from V and 3 bases from J, the junction contained 6 bases not matched to a gene. The chain's CDR3 is CAWSQPGQGYEQYF. CDR3 nucleotides: TGTGCCTGGAGCCAACCGGGACAGGGCTACGAGCAGTACTTC.

V and J are TRBV28 and TRBJ1-2; tentatively, D is TRBD1 (6 bases). The germline CDR1 and CDR2 sequences are MDHEN and SYDVKM. The CDR3 contains 14 residues. V lost 3 bases, J lost 7 bases, and 15 bases lay in between. Here the CDR3 reads CASSLGGQRGGYTF. The CDR3 bases are TGTGCCAGCAGTTTGGGGGGCCAGCGGGGTGGCTACACCTTC.

The genes are TRBV3-1 (or the pseudogene TRBV3-2) and TRBJ2-5, with TRBD2 matching over 11 bases. Germline V gene data show CDR1 as LGHDT and CDR2 as YNNKEL (reference sequence). V shed 1 base and J 5 bases; nucleotides not matched to a gene: 9. The CDR3 has 17 residues. The CDR3 spells CASSQAGTSGSRETQYF. The CDR3 nucleotides are TGTGCCAGCAGCCAAGCGGGTACTAGCGGGAGTAGGGAGACCCAGTACTTC.

The rearrangement links TRBV28 to TRBJ1-5; 7 nucleotides align to TRBD1. CDR1 is MDHEN, CDR2 SYDVKM, per germline. With V trimmed by 5 bases and J by 6 bases, 7 bases remained unmatched. This CDR3 is 14 amino acids long. Written as DNA, the CDR3 is TGTGCCAGCAGTAGGGACAGCTATACTCAGCCCCAGCATTTT. Its protein is CASSRDSYTQPQHF.

The CDR3 DNA sequence: TGTGCCAGTAGTATAGGGGCAGGCTCCTACGAGCAGTACTTC. Translation gives CASSIGAGSYEQYF. The chain recombines TRBV19 with TRBJ2-7; no clear D gene. Germline V gives CDR1 LNHDA, CDR2 SQIVND (reference sequence). Trimming took 1 base from V and 0 from J, leaving 7 bases between them. This CDR3 comprises 14 residues.

A single count supports this clone. The J gene is TRBJ2-1, the V gene TRBV3-1 (or the pseudogene TRBV3-2), with 9 nucleotides matching TRBD2. The CDR3 runs to 16 residues. The germline V gene encodes CDR1 LGHDT and CDR2 YNNKEL (reference sequence). V shed 5 bases and J 0 bases; nucleotides not matched to a gene: 5. The CDR3 reads CASSALAGSSYNEQFF. In DNA, the CDR3 is TGTGCCAGCAGCGCTCTAGCGGGGAGCTCCTACAATGAGCAGTTCTTC.

This clone was counted a single time. The chain employs TRBV5-1 and TRBJ2-1, with 7 bases fitting TRBD2. After removal of 1 base from V and 5 bases from J, the junction contained 3 bases not matched to a gene. Germline V CDR1 and CDR2: SGHRS, YFSETQ. This CDR3 is 14 amino acids long. The CDR3: CASSLSAGNNEQFF. Written as DNA, the CDR3 is TGCGCCAGCAGCTTGTCAGCGGGAAACAATGAGCAGTTCTTC.

The V call is TRBV5-1, the J call TRBJ2-5; 9 bases map to TRBD1. Looked up from germline, CDR1 is SGHRS and CDR2 is YFSETQ. The CDR3 extends over 14 amino acids. V was pared by 8 bases and J by 5 bases, with 10 bases of the junction left unmatched. The CDR3 DNA reads TGCGCCAGTGGACCGGGACAGGGAATGGAGACCCAGTACTTC. Its translation is CASGPGQGMETQYF. The full variable domain, its missing parts supplied by reference TRBV5-1 and TRBJ2-5, is KAGVTQTPRYLIKTRGQQVTLSCSPISGHRSVSWYQQTPGQGLQFLFEYFSETQRNKGNFPGRFSGRQFSNSRSEMNVSTLELGDSALYLCASGPGQGMETQYFGPGTRLLVL.

The rearrangement links TRBV7-2 to TRBJ1-2; 11 bases map to TRBD1. This CDR3 has 15 residues. CDR1 and CDR2 from the germline V gene are SGHTA and FQGNSA. Trimming cost V 0 bases and J 7 bases; bases outside gene matches: 4. CDR3 DNA: TGTGCCAGCAGCTTAGCGGGGGACAGGGGGAGTGGCTACACCTTC. Its translation: CASSLAGDRGSGYTF. The full variable domain, its missing parts supplied by reference TRBV7-2 and TRBJ1-2, is GAGVSQSPSNKVTEKGKDVELRCDPISGHTALYWYRQSLGQGLEFLIYFQGNSAPDKSGLPSDRFSAERTGGSVSTLTIQRTQQEDSAVYLCASSLAGDRGSGYTFGSGTRLTVV.

The V and J genes are TRBV7-9 and TRBJ2-1, with D possibly matching TRBD1 (5 bases). This CDR3 contains 16 residues. V was cut by 7 bases and J by 5 bases, with 21 bases left in between. Germline V gene data show CDR1 as SEHNR and CDR2 as FQNEAQ (reference sequence). CDR3 residues: CASTLGEQGMNNEQFF. The CDR3 DNA is TGTGCCAGCACCTTGGGTGAGCAGGGAATGAACAATGAGCAGTTCTTC.